The rows below give T cell receptor beta chains drawn from one sample of a study of OX40 agonist ivuxolimab in advanced cancers. Libraries were prepared by immunoSEQ multiplex PCR; TCRdb keeps only in-frame clonotypes and omits some of them. The sample records about 77,000 clones, over 70% being singletons. The specimen comprised CD4+ or CD8+ T cells sorted from blood, sampled in a trial of the OX40 agonist ivuxolimab. Receptors were obtained from an adult with an advanced solid tumor such as melanoma, head and neck, liver or kidney cancer. CDR3s include the opening cysteine and the closing phenylalanine or tryptophan. The order of the fields is V gene, D gene, clone size, J gene, CDR3 protein, CDR3 DNA. A D gene is named only where the DNA matches it firmly. Some rows mark clone size as missing; the rest say once, few, many or name a class of expanded clone.

TRBV7-8	TRBD1	.	TRBJ1-5	CASSYGRDRGYQPQHF	TGTGCCAGCAGCTATGGGAGAGACAGGGGCTATCAGCCCCAGCATTTT
TRBV6-1	TRBD2	.	TRBJ2-7	CASSERSGRAGEQYF	TGTGCCAGCAGTGAACGTAGCGGGAGGGCCGGCGAGCAGTACTTC
TRBV7-9	.	.	TRBJ2-7	CASSLQYEQYF	TGTGCCAGCAGCTTACAGTACGAGCAGTACTTC
TRBV5-8	TRBD1	once	TRBJ1-2	CASSSDRARLFTTF	TGTGCCAGCAGCTCGGACAGGGCCCGACTATTTACCACCTTC
TRBV2	TRBD1	.	TRBJ1-4	CASSSGQATNEKLFF	TGTGCCAGCAGCTCAGGACAGGCCACAAATGAAAAACTGTTTTTT
TRBV11-3	.	.	TRBJ2-5	CASSPRGGQVGAETQYF	TGTGCCAGCAGCCCGCGCGGGGGACAGGTCGGGGCAGAGACCCAGTACTTC
TRBV14	TRBD2	few	TRBJ2-2	CASSQRTSGSTGELFF	TGTGCCAGCAGCCAACGGACTAGCGGGTCCACCGGGGAGCTGTTTTTT
TRBV6-5	TRBD1	.	TRBJ2-5	CASSSPDRGREQYF	TGTGCCAGCAGTTCCCCGGACAGGGGGAGGGAGCAGTACTTC
TRBV28	TRBD2	.	TRBJ2-3	CASSLAGGSTDTQYF	TGTGCCAGCAGTTTAGCGGGGGGGAGCACAGATACGCAGTATTTT
TRBV29-1	.	.	TRBJ2-3	CSVRTGTSTDTQYF	TGCAGCGTCCGAACAGGGACCAGCACAGATACGCAGTATTTT
TRBV4-2	.	.	TRBJ1-2	CASSQVRELNYGYTF	TGTGCCAGCAGCCAAGTTCGGGAACTGAACTATGGCTACACCTTC
TRBV6-6	.	.	TRBJ2-1	CASSPVSDEQFF	TGTGCCAGCAGTCCCGTTTCGGATGAGCAGTTCTTC
TRBV5-5	TRBD1	.	TRBJ1-6	CASSIGQADNSPLHF	TGTGCCAGCAGTATCGGACAGGCTGATAATTCACCCCTCCACTTT
TRBV7-2	.	.	TRBJ2-4	CASSLVLAKNIQYF	TGTGCCAGCAGCTTAGTTCTAGCCAAAAACATTCAGTACTTC
TRBV5-1	TRBD2	.	TRBJ2-1	CASSSYSGGDNEQFF	TGCGCCAGCAGCTCCTACAGCGGGGGTGACAATGAGCAGTTCTTC
TRBV30	TRBD1	.	TRBJ1-4	CAWRRGRGGEKLFF	TGTGCCTGGAGGCGGGGCAGGGGGGGTGAAAAACTGTTTTTT
TRBV7-2	TRBD2	once	TRBJ2-1	CASSLPPGLAGDEQFF	TGTGCCAGCAGCTTACCACCGGGACTAGCGGGAGATGAGCAGTTCTTC
TRBV10-1	.	.	TRBJ1-1	CGGRGNTEAFF	TGCGGAGGGAGAGGGAACACTGAAGCTTTCTTT
TRBV6-1	TRBD1	.	TRBJ1-3	CASKNRGLGNTIYF	TGTGCCAGCAAGAACAGGGGGCTTGGAAACACCATATATTTT
TRBV28	.	.	TRBJ2-7	CASSQPAGGLGEQYF	TGTGCCAGCAGCCAACCTGCCGGGGGGCTCGGCGAGCAGTACTTC
TRBV2	TRBD2	.	TRBJ2-7	CASRRTSGLREGYEQYF	TGTGCCAGCAGACGGACTAGCGGCCTGAGAGAGGGTTACGAGCAGTACTTC
TRBV11-2	TRBD1	.	TRBJ1-4	CASSSGQGAGEKLFF	TGTGCCAGCAGCTCCGGACAGGGGGCAGGTGAAAAACTGTTTTTT
TRBV11-3	TRBD2	.	TRBJ2-1	CASKGRESYNEQFF	TGTGCCAGCAAAGGGCGGGAGTCCTACAATGAGCAGTTCTTC
TRBV6-7	TRBD1	.	TRBJ1-5	CASSYRWGQGGNQPQHF	TGTGCCAGCAGTTATAGATGGGGACAGGGAGGCAATCAGCCCCAGCATTTT
TRBV18	.	.	TRBJ2-7	CASSPGLVQYEQYF	TGTGCCAGCTCACCCGGGCTTGTTCAGTACGAGCAGTACTTC
TRBV7-8	TRBD2	.	TRBJ2-7	CASSLLASGTGEQYF	TGTGCCAGCAGCTTACTAGCTAGCGGGACTGGGGAGCAGTACTTC
TRBV29-1	.	.	TRBJ1-1	CSVQSTEAFF	TGCAGCGTCCAAAGTACTGAAGCTTTCTTT
TRBV15	.	.	TRBJ2-1	CATSRDLRVSYNEQFF	TGTGCCACCAGCAGAGATTTGAGGGTATCGTACAATGAGCAGTTCTTC
TRBV4-2	.	.	TRBJ2-3	CASSQAKGEGYYF	TGTGCCAGCAGCCAAGCGAAGGGGGAGGGGTATTATTTT
TRBV23-1	.	.	TRBJ1-1	CASRDRHTEAFF	TGCGCCAGCAGGGACCGGCACACTGAAGCTTTCTTT
TRBV6-1	.	once	TRBJ1-5	CASREGNNQPQHF	TGTGCCAGCAGGGAAGGGAACAATCAGCCCCAGCATTTT
TRBV6-5	.	.	TRBJ2-7	CASAPKEGWREQYF	TGTGCCAGCGCCCCGAAGGAGGGTTGGCGCGAGCAGTACTTC
TRBV7-2	.	.	TRBJ2-1	CASSLVQGINEQFF	TGTGCCAGCAGCTTAGTACAGGGTATTAATGAGCAGTTCTTC
TRBV5-1	.	.	TRBJ2-2	CASSSTGRGNTGELFF	TGCGCCAGCAGCTCGACAGGGAGGGGGAACACCGGGGAGCTGTTTTTT
TRBV7-9	.	.	TRBJ2-7	CASSLQGEGAYEQYF	TGTGCCAGCAGCTTGCAGGGGGAGGGCGCCTACGAGCAGTACTTC
TRBV12-5	.	.	TRBJ2-3	CASGLVLGPTDTQYF	TGTGCTAGTGGTTTGGTACTAGGGCCCACAGATACGCAGTATTTT
TRBV6-5	.	.	TRBJ2-7	CASSYSKGYEQYF	TGTGCCAGCAGTTACTCGAAAGGCTACGAGCAGTACTTC
TRBV19	TRBD1	.	TRBJ2-1	CASSTGTDHNEQFF	TGTGCCAGTAGTACCGGGACAGACCATAATGAGCAGTTCTTC
TRBV28	.	.	TRBJ2-7	CASSARQIEQYF	TGTGCCAGCAGTGCCAGACAGATCGAGCAGTACTTC
TRBV30	.	.	TRBJ1-2	CAWSVAALRYTF	TGTGCCTGGAGTGTGGCAGCCCTGCGCTACACCTTC
TRBV5-8	.	.	TRBJ1-2	CACTRKRDYGYTF	TGTGCCTGTACCAGAAAGAGGGACTATGGCTACACCTTC
TRBV7-7	TRBD1	.	TRBJ1-4	CASSLAPPDRDDEKLFF	TGTGCTAGCAGCTTAGCCCCCCCGGACAGGGATGATGAAAAACTGTTTTTT